The 11 T cell receptor beta chains in this list originate from one sample, sequenced in a study of blood T cell repertoires in COVID-19. Profiling relied on immunoSEQ multiplex PCR, and the TCRdb table lists in-frame clones only, not all of them. The sample shows about 200,000 clones, over 75% of them seen only once. Sequences were obtained from peripheral blood. The receptor source for this set is a person aged 65 to 85 with COVID-19, enrolled during active disease.

The sample holds a few counts of this clone. Here the CDR3 reads CASSWRRGSGNTIYF. The CDR3 coding sequence is TGTGCCAGCAGCTGGCGCAGGGGAAGTGGAAACACCATATATTTT. This chain uses TRBV7-2 with TRBJ1-3, with a possible D match to TRBD1 (6 bases). CDR1 SGHTA and CDR2 FQGNSA come from the germline V gene. This CDR3 spans 15 amino acids. V dropped 4 bases and J dropped 3 bases, with 13 bases sitting between them.

This sequence joins TRBV18 and TRBJ2-7, with 7 bases that match TRBD1. The CDR3 runs 17 residues. The germline V gene encodes CDR1 KGHSH and CDR2 LQKENI. The J segment lost 0 bases and the V segment lost 1 base, leaving 9 bases of the junction unmatched. CDR3 sequence: CASSPLGPGQSSYEQYF. In DNA form, the CDR3 reads TGTGCCAGCTCACCACTCGGGCCGGGACAGAGCTCCTACGAGCAGTACTTC.

V and J are TRBV13 and TRBJ2-1; 10 bases are shared with TRBD2. CDR3 length: 14 residues. Trimming at V came to 5 bases and at J to 6 bases, leaving 4 bases not matched to a gene. CDR1 is PRHDT and CDR2 is FYEKMQ in the germline V gene (reference sequence). The CDR3 protein is CASSNSGGANEQFF. The CDR3 DNA follows: TGTGCCAGCAGCAACAGCGGGGGGGCCAATGAGCAGTTCTTC. Based on the CDR3 plus reference TRBV13 and TRBJ2-1, the full variable domain is AAGVIQSPRHLIKEKRETATLKCYPIPRHDTVYWYQQGPGQDPQFLISFYEKMQSDKGSIPDRFSAQQFSDYHSELNMSSLELGDSALYFCASSNSGGANEQFFGPGTRLTVL.

The rearrangement joins TRBV9 to TRBJ2-2; D not certain. CDR3 length equals 17 residues. Between the trimmed V and J ends, which lost 0 bases and 0 bases, there was a span of 12 bases. CDR1 and CDR2 (germline): SGDLS, YYNGEE. DNA of the CDR3: TGTGCCAGCAGCGTAGCCTGGCGGCCTGCGAACACCGGGGAGCTGTTTTTT. Its translation is CASSVAWRPANTGELFF.

The sample holds many counts of this clone. The gene calls are TRBV5-4 and TRBJ1-6; D is undetermined. Trimming removed 4 bases at V and 8 bases at J, with 10 bases between. Germline values: CDR1 SGHNT, CDR2 YYREEE (reference sequence). This CDR3 comprises 13 residues. The CDR3 DNA reads as TGTGCCAGCAGCGAGGAGAGGCATTCACCCCTCCACTTT. Translated, it gives CASSEERHSPLHF.

This chain links TRBV19 with TRBJ2-2, with 8 bases that match TRBD1. Trimming removed 6 bases from V and 6 bases from J; junction bases left unmatched: 3. The germline V gene has CDR1 LNHDA and CDR2 SQIVND (reference sequence). The CDR3 covers 13 residues. CDR3 DNA: TGTGCCAGTAGGACAGGGGAGGCCGGGGAGCTGTTTTTT. Protein: CASRTGEAGELFF.

The chain recombines TRBV21-1 with TRBJ1-4. TRBV21-1 has pseudogene status. This CDR3 is built from 19 residues. The CDR3 nucleotides are TGTGCCAGCAGCAATGTAGCGTTTATTCTAAGATTAACTAATGAAAAACTGTTTTTT. Translated, it gives CASSNVAFILRLTNEKLFF.

The chain links TRBV6-2 or TRBV6-3 to TRBJ2-7; the match to TRBD2 covers 7 bases. Germline CDR1 and CDR2: MNHEY and SVGEGT. The CDR3 covers 17 residues. V was clipped by 2 bases and J by 3 bases; unmatched bases: 13. The CDR3 loop reads CASSYAAGLAVDYEQYF. CDR3 nucleotides: TGTGCCAGCAGTTACGCTGCAGGGCTAGCGGTAGACTACGAGCAGTACTTC.

The rearrangement uses TRBV18 and TRBJ2-1, with a weak D call TRBD2 (5 bases). The V and J ends lost 3 bases and 0 bases respectively, with 12 bases between them. Looked up from germline, CDR1 is KGHSH and CDR2 is LQKENI. This CDR3 spans 16 amino acids. In DNA form, the CDR3 reads TGTGCCAGCTCACCTTTAGCGCTTAGCTCCTACAATGAGCAGTTCTTC. This codes for CASSPLALSSYNEQFF.

This clone has a single count. The chain links TRBV19 to TRBJ2-2, with TRBD2 matching 11 bases. Germline CDR1 and CDR2: LNHDA and SQIVND (reference sequence). With V trimmed by 6 bases and J by 5 bases, 8 bases remained unmatched. CDR3 length: 16 amino acids. CDR3 sequence (DNA): TGTGCCAGTAGCCCCACTAGCGGGAGAGCTACCGGGGAGCTGTTTTTT. Protein sequence: CASSPTSGRATGELFF. Together with reference TRBV19 and TRBJ2-2, the CDR3 gives the full variable domain: DGGITQSPKYLFRKEGQNVTLSCEQNLNHDAMYWYRQDPGQGLRLIYYSQIVNDFQKGDIAEGYSVSREKKESFPLTVTSAQKNPTAFYLCASSPTSGRATGELFFGEGSRLTVL.

The chain links TRBV6-6 to TRBJ1-5; possible D gene TRBD1, 5 bases. Trimming cost V 8 bases and J 5 bases, with 16 bases left between them. This CDR3 is built from 14 residues. Germline values: CDR1 MNHNY, CDR2 SVGAGI (reference sequence). CDR3 loop: CASLRGGVDQPQHF. In nucleotides, the CDR3 is TGTGCCAGCCTCCGCGGGGGGGTCGATCAGCCCCAGCATTTT.